The clone carrying this TCR beta chain was recorded a few times. Antigen: not known. This sample is drawn from a study of T cell responses to AZD1222 COVID-19 vaccine. In the study overall: Second doses were pooled across both intervals (about 4 or about 12 weeks). Study results and caveats: Females outnumbered males among donors, who were mostly white British; clonal diversity was possibly underestimated.

The CDR3 runs 11 residues. Germline loops: CDR1 SQVTM, CDR2 ANQGSEA. With 4 bases removed from V and 5 bases from J, the gap between germline ends came to 5 bases. Measured with immunoSEQ multiplex PCR; TCRdb has only the in-frame clones, and not every one. The data contain some 80,000 clones, 70% to 90% of them seen just once; the ten biggest clones take up 6.5% to 7.5%. The J gene is TRBJ2-2, the V gene TRBV29-1, with D unclear. This clonotype originated in an adult in good health. The material sequenced was peripheral blood, taken on day 0 of AZD1222 vaccination. The CDR3 sequence is CSVAFTGELFF. Written as DNA, the CDR3 is TGCAGCGTTGCCTTTACCGGGGAGCTGTTTTTT.